The entry below describes one TCR beta chain. Trimming cost V 6 bases and J 0 bases, with 9 bases left between them. Germline loops: CDR1 SGHTA, CDR2 FQGNSA. This CDR3 spans 13 amino acids. Among the hyperthyroidism patients, all were newly diagnosed, aged 18 to 65, with under 2 months' duration. PBMCs stemmed from around 10 ml of fresh peripheral blood. The data belong to a study of Graves' ophthalmopathy and Graves' hyperthyroidism. RNA transcripts yielded amplified TCR beta CDR3 regions. The workflow started with a first-round RT-PCR run with HTBI primers and then moved on to a second-round multiplex PCR. A single record per CDR3 protein comes from TCRdb applying MiXCR to the multiplex PCR reads. The sample lists some 360,000 distinct CDR3 sequences, about 18% occurring once.

The sequence was collected from an adult woman with stable Graves' hyperthyroidism. V and J are TRBV7-2 and TRBJ2-7; the D is unclear. The sequencing sample was made of peripheral blood. CDR3 sequence (DNA): TGTGCCAGCAGTGCAGCTTCCTCCTACGAGCAGTACTTC. This sequence encodes CASSAASSYEQYF.